This TCR beta chain was identified in a study of shared clonotypes between healthy human individuals. Findings and limits, study-wide: Only blood underwent sampling, and tissue repertoires likely differ. Even with large depth, rarefaction showed that sorted-subset sequencing was incomplete.

CDR3 length: 15 amino acids. The germline gives CDR1 SGHVS, CDR2 FNYEAQ. V lost 5 bases to trimming and J lost 4 bases; unmatched junction nucleotides: 2. Deep level was the assay's run setting. Some clones are missing from TCRdb's copy, which holds only in-frame ones; the method was immunoSEQ multiplex PCR. The table has fewer than 800,000 clones, roughly 94% seen once. As concerns this clone: The antigen is unknown.

Terminally differentiated effector memory CD45RA+ cells were excluded by CCR7 positive selection of CD45RO-negative cells. Sequencing input: naive CD8+ T cells sorted from blood. The rearrangement joins TRBV7-6 to TRBJ2-3; 14 positions match TRBD2. The sequence came from a man in his thirties or forties in good health. CDR3 loop: CASSQTSGRADTQYF. CDR3 in DNA: TGTGCCAGCAGCCAGACTAGCGGGAGGGCAGATACGCAGTATTTT.